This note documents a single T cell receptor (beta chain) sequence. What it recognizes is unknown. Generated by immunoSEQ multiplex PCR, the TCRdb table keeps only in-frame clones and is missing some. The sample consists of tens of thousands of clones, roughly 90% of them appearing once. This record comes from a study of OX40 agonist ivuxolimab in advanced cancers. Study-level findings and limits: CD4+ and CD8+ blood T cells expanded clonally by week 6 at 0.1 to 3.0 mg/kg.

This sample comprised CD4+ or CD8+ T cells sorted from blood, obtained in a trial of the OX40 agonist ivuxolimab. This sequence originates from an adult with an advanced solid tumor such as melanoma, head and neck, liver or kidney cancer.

The CDR3 DNA reads as TGTGCCTGGAGGTGGACAGCTATTAACTATGGCTACACCTTC. It translates to CAWRWTAINYGYTF. V and J are TRBV30 and TRBJ1-2, with TRBD1 as a possible D gene (6 bases). Germline CDR1 is GTSNPN and CDR2 is SVGIG (reference sequence). V dropped 3 bases and J dropped 1 base, with 12 bases sitting between them. The CDR3 loop spans 14 amino acids.